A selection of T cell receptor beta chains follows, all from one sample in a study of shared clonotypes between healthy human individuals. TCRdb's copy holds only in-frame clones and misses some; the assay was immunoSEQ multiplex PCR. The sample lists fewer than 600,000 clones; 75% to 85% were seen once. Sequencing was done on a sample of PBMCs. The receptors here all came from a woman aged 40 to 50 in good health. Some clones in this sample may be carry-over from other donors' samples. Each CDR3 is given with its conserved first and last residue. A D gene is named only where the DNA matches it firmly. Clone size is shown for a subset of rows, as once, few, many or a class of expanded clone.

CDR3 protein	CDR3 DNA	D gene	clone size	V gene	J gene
CASSEQGTGLNEKLFF	TGTGCCAGCAGTGAGCAGGGCACAGGGCTGAACGAAAAACTGTTTTTT	.	.	TRBV2	TRBJ1-4
CAISESDRVGQPQHF	TGTGCCATCAGTGAGTCGGACAGGGTAGGTCAGCCCCAGCATTTT	TRBD1	.	TRBV10-3	TRBJ1-5
CASSKEEFSTDTQYF	TGTGCCAGCAGCAAGGAGGAGTTTAGCACAGATACGCAGTATTTT	.	.	TRBV21-1	TRBJ2-3
CASSYSRDRSTDTQYF	TGTGCCAGCAGTTACTCGCGGGACAGGAGCACAGATACGCAGTATTTT	TRBD1	few	TRBV6-6	TRBJ2-3
CASSGPRLDETQYF	TGTGCCAGCAGTGGCCCTAGACTAGATGAGACCCAGTACTTC	.	.	TRBV2	TRBJ2-5
CASSLVSGQEGSIYEQYF	TGTGCCAGCAGCTTAGTTTCGGGGCAGGAGGGGAGTATCTACGAGCAGTACTTC	.	once	TRBV11-2	TRBJ2-7
CASSVRWIGDTQYF	TGTGCCAGCAGCGTCCGGTGGATTGGAGATACGCAGTATTTT	.	.	TRBV9	TRBJ2-3
CAWSVGANVLTF	TGTGCCTGGAGTGTTGGGGCCAACGTCCTGACTTTC	.	.	TRBV30	TRBJ2-6
CASSSGRGGYEQYF	TGTGCCAGCAGCAGCGGGAGGGGGGGCTACGAGCAGTACTTC	TRBD2	.	TRBV13	TRBJ2-7
CASSYGNMNTEAFF	TGTGCCAGCAGTTACGGGAACATGAACACTGAAGCTTTCTTT	.	.	TRBV6-6	TRBJ1-1
CASSLVEGSSPLHF	TGTGCCAGCAGCTTAGTTGAGGGCAGTTCACCCCTCCACTTT	.	.	TRBV11-2	TRBJ1-6
CAWRRGQAPNYGYTF	TGTGCCTGGAGAAGAGGACAGGCACCTAACTATGGCTACACCTTC	TRBD1	.	TRBV30	TRBJ1-2
CASSLGTSGGPDTQYF	TGTGCCAGCAGCTTGGGGACTAGCGGGGGACCAGATACGCAGTATTTT	TRBD2	once	TRBV7-8	TRBJ2-3
CRVRLAGGDEQFF	TGCAGGGTAAGACTAGCGGGAGGCGATGAGCAGTTCTTC	TRBD2	.	TRBV29-1	TRBJ2-1
CASSLRLGQGTYEQYF	TGTGCCAGCAGCCTCCGTTTGGGACAGGGGACCTACGAGCAGTACTTC	TRBD1	.	TRBV14	TRBJ2-7
CASSGRDRVNQPQHF	TGTGCCAGCAGTGGCCGGGACAGGGTCAATCAGCCCCAGCATTTT	TRBD1	.	TRBV2	TRBJ1-5
CASSYRQDWGYGYTF	TGTGCCAGCAGTTATAGACAGGATTGGGGCTATGGCTACACCTTC	.	.	TRBV27	TRBJ1-2
CASSVLAGDTDTQYF	TGTGCCAGTAGTGTTCTAGCGGGGGACACAGATACGCAGTATTTT	TRBD2	.	TRBV19	TRBJ2-3
CASSERLSKGTDTQYF	TGTGCCAGCAGTGAAAGGTTGAGCAAGGGCACAGATACGCAGTATTTT	.	.	TRBV25-1	TRBJ2-3
CASSRFVREGYTF	TGTGCCAGCAGCCGCTTTGTCAGGGAAGGCTACACCTTC	.	few	TRBV14	TRBJ1-2